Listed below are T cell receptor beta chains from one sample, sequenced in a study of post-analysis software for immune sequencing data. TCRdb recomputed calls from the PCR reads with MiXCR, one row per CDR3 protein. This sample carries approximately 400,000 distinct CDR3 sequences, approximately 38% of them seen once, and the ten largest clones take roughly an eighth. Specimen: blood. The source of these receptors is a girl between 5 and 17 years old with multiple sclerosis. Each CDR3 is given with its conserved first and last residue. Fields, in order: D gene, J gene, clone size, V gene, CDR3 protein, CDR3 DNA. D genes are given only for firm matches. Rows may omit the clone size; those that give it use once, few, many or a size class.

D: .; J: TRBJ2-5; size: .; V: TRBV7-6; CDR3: CASSPSTLPQGTQYF; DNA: TGTGCCAGCAGCCCCAGCACCCTACCCCAAGGGACCCAGTACTTC
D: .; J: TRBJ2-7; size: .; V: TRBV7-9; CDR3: CASSFGPAREQYF; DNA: TGTGCCAGCAGCTTCGGACCTGCTCGCGAGCAGTACTTC
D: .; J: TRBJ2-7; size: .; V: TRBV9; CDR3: CAGSVDDRFYYEQYF; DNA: TGTGCCGGCAGCGTAGACGATAGATTCTACTACGAGCAGTACTTC
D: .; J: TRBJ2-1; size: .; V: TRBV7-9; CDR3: CASSSGTLNNEQFF; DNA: TGTGCCAGCAGCTCCGGGACCCTGAACAATGAGCAGTTCTTC
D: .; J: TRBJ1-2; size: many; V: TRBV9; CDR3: CASSASGTLYGYTF; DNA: TGTGCCAGCAGCGCTAGTGGGACTCTCTATGGCTACACCTTC
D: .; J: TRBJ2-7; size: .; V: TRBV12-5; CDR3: CAGGTGDEQYF; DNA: TGTGCTGGTGGTACGGGGGACGAGCAGTACTTC
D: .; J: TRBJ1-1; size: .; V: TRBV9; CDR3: CASSAGRRGTEAFF; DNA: TGTGCCAGCAGCGCAGGGCGGAGGGGCACTGAAGCTTTCTTT
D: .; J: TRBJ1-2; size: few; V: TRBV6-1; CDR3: CASSEVVSLYGYTF; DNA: TGTGCCAGCAGTGAAGTTGTCAGCTTGTATGGCTACACCTTC
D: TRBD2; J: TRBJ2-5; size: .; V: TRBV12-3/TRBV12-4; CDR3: CASSPRLAGGETQYF; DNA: TGTGCCAGCAGTCCTCGACTAGCGGGGGGAGAGACCCAGTACTTC
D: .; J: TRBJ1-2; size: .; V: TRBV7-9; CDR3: CASSPRDGYGYTF; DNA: TGTGCCAGCAGCCCTCGGGACGGCTATGGCTACACCTTC
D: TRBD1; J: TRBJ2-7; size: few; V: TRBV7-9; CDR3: CASSLGQGVAYEQYF; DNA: TGTGCCAGCAGCTTAGGGCAGGGGGTCGCCTACGAGCAGTACTTC
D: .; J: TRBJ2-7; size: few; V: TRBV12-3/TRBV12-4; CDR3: CASSLMVSSYEQYF; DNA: TGTGCCAGCAGTTTAATGGTTAGCTCCTACGAGCAGTACTTC
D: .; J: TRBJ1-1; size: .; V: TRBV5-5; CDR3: CASSLSSWTEAFF; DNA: TGTGCCAGCAGCTTGTCGTCCTGGACTGAAGCTTTCTTT
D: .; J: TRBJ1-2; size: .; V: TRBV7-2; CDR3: CASSSALDYGYTF; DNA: TGTGCCAGCAGCTCGGCGTTGGACTATGGCTACACCTTC
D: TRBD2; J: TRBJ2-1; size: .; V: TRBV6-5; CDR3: CASRLAGYSYNEQFF; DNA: TGTGCCAGCAGACTAGCGGGGTACTCCTACAATGAGCAGTTCTTC